The 8 T cell receptor beta chains below were found in one sample sequenced in a study of T cells after yellow fever vaccination. TCRdb reprocessed the 5' RACE reads with MiXCR, giving one entry per CDR3 protein. This table holds more than 65,000 distinct CDR3 sequences, 13% found once. The material was CD8+ T cells not binding an NS4B(214-222) dextramer, sorted from PBMCs, obtained about 21 days after the first yellow fever vaccination. The receptors originated from a man in his late teens or twenties who received the YFV17D yellow fever vaccine.

V usage is TRBV5-6 and J usage is TRBJ2-7; 7 bases map to TRBD1. Germline trimming cut 0 bases from V and 3 bases from J; bases unmatched to any gene: 3. The CDR3 has 14 residues. Germline loops: CDR1 SGHDT, CDR2 YYEEEE. CDR3 sequence: CASSLAWDSYEQYV. The CDR3 region has the DNA TGTGCCAGCAGCTTGGCCTGGGACAGCTACGAGCAGTACGTC.

This clonotype was observed a few times. The chain combines TRBV9 with TRBJ1-1, with TRBD1 matching over 8 bases. This CDR3 has 13 residues. The germline V gene encodes CDR1 SGDLS and CDR2 YYNGEE. Unmatched junction bases numbered 3, after V lost 3 bases and J lost 5 bases. CDR3 protein: CASSATGGTEAFF. The CDR3 nucleotides read TGTGCCAGCAGCGCTACAGGGGGTACTGAAGCTTTCTTT.

The chain employs TRBV12-3 or TRBV12-4 and TRBJ2-5; TRBD2 aligns across 9 bases. This CDR3 comprises 19 residues. The V segment lost 5 bases and the J segment 5 bases; nucleotides outside the gene matches: 21. The CDR3 DNA sequence: TGTGCCAGCAGTCCACCCCCCTCTAGCGGGGCCTCCCCTGAGGAGACCCAGTACTTC. It specifies CASSPPPSSGASPEETQYF.

This clonotype was seen just once. This chain links TRBV20-1 with TRBJ1-5, with 9 bases identical to TRBD1. Looked up from germline, CDR1 is DFQATT and CDR2 is SNEGSKA (reference sequence). The CDR3 consists of 14 residues. V shed 5 bases and J 4 bases; nucleotides not matched to a gene: 6. The CDR3, as DNA: TGCAGTGCTCTCCCGGGACAGGGAAATCAGCCCCAGCATTTT. It codes for CSALPGQGNQPQHF.

The sample holds many counts of this clonotype. The chain is built from TRBV14 and TRBJ2-1; a weak D match, TRBD2 (5 bases). Germline V gene sequence: CDR1 SGHDN, CDR2 FVKESK. V lost 3 bases to trimming and J lost 0 bases, with 21 bases between them. CDR3 length: 19 amino acids. For the CDR3, the DNA is TGTGCCAGCAGCCAGAAGCGGTGGGCGGGCCGAGACTCCTACAATGAGCAGTTCTTC. It translates to CASSQKRWAGRDSYNEQFF.

V gene TRBV2 combines with J gene TRBJ2-1; no firm D call. Trimming pared 6 bases from V and 5 bases from J, leaving 11 bases between. The CDR3 runs 13 residues. Germline V CDR1 and CDR2: SNHLY, FYNNEI. CDR3 bases: TGTGCCAGCAGCCCGGACGGAAACAATGAGCAGTTCTTC. Residues: CASSPDGNNEQFF.

The chain recombines TRBV5-1 with TRBJ2-7, with 7 bases matching TRBD1. The CDR3 has 12 residues. The V segment lost 5 bases and the J segment 1 base; nucleotides outside the gene matches: 0. The germline CDR1 and CDR2 sequences are SGHRS and YFSETQ. The CDR3 is CASRGQSYEQYF. DNA for the CDR3: TGCGCCAGCAGGGGACAGTCCTACGAGCAGTACTTC.

The V call is TRBV13, the J call TRBJ2-5, with D maybe TRBD2 (6 bases). Trimming left V 1 base short and J 7 bases short, with 13 bases between. The CDR3 length is 14 residues. Germline V CDR1 and CDR2: PRHDT, FYEKMQ (reference sequence). The CDR3 DNA is TGTGCCAGCAGCTTAGCACTAGCTGACGGGACCCAGTACTTC. Protein product: CASSLALADGTQYF.